These 21 T cell receptor beta chains were sequenced from one sample in a study of cytomegalovirus exposure and HLA in healthy donors. This PCR relied on a set of 60 Vbeta primers and 13 Jbeta primers. Data came from immunoSEQ multiplex PCR; TCRdb stores just in-frame clones and leaves some out. This sample has fewer than 200,000 clones, with approximately 78% found just once. Material for sequencing was PBMCs. The receptors come from a woman aged 18-29 years in good health and CMV-seronegative.

The chain is built from TRBV14 and TRBJ2-3, with D maybe TRBD2 (6 bases). V lost 2 bases to trimming and J lost 9 bases, with 12 bases between them. The CDR3 is 13 residues long. CDR1 SGHDN and CDR2 FVKESK come from the germline V gene. CDR3 sequence: CASSQTHSGTQYF. The DNA for the CDR3 is TGTGCCAGCAGCCAAACCCATAGCGGAACGCAGTATTTT. Full variable domain (outside the CDR3, taken from reference TRBV14 and TRBJ2-3): EAGVTQFPSHSVIEKGQTVTLRCDPISGHDNLYWYRRVMGKEIKFLLHFVKESKQDESGMPNNRFLAERTGGTYSTLKVQPAELEDSGVYFCASSQTHSGTQYFGPGTRLTVL.

This clone has just one count. The chain combines TRBV5-1 with TRBJ1-5; 9 bases map to TRBD1. The CDR3 is 19 residues long. Germline lookup yields CDR1 SGHRS and CDR2 YFSETQ. Trimming at V came to 1 base and at J to 5 bases, leaving 16 bases not matched to a gene. CDR3 nucleotides: TGCGCCAGCAGCTTGAACCGGGACAGGGTTGTGTTTCCGTATCAGCCCCAGCATTTT. Encoded protein: CASSLNRDRVVFPYQPQHF. The full variable domain, in which reference TRBV5-1 and TRBJ1-5 provide the parts outside the CDR3, is KAGVTQTPRYLIKTRGQQVTLSCSPISGHRSVSWYQQTPGQGLQFLFEYFSETQRNKGNFPGRFSGRQFSNSRSEMNVSTLELGDSALYLCASSLNRDRVVFPYQPQHFGDGTRLSIL.

The chain carries TRBV28 and TRBJ2-7; possibly TRBD2 for D (6 bases). From germline, CDR1 is MDHEN and CDR2 SYDVKM. The CDR3 has 13 residues. V lost 4 bases and J lost 6, with 13 bases in between. This chain's CDR3 is CASSSTSRSEQYV. The CDR3 DNA reads TGTGCCAGCAGTTCGACTAGTAGATCCGAGCAGTACGTC.

The V and J genes are TRBV7-9 and TRBJ2-7, with 7 bases matching TRBD2. This CDR3 region has 16 residues. Unmatched junction bases numbered 13, after V lost 1 base and J lost 7 bases. Germline lookup yields CDR1 SEHNR and CDR2 FQNEAQ (reference sequence). The chain's CDR3 is CASSLGGGRPDGEQYF. Written as DNA, the CDR3 is TGTGCCAGCAGCTTAGGCGGGGGTCGTCCAGATGGAGAGCAGTACTTC.

The chain has TRBV28 and TRBJ2-7, with TRBD2 identical over 8 bases. The CDR3 loop spans 13 amino acids. Germline V lookup: CDR1 MDHEN, CDR2 SYDVKM. V lost 8 bases, J lost 4 bases, and 7 bases stayed unmatched. This CDR3 is CASYGTRRYEQYF. The CDR3 DNA follows: TGTGCCAGCTACGGGACTAGACGATACGAGCAGTACTTC.

V gene TRBV4-3 combines with J gene TRBJ1-2; D call uncertain. V gave up 0 bases and J gave up 8 bases, with 19 bases separating them. CDR3 length equals 16 residues. Per the germline V gene, CDR1 is LGHNA and CDR2 is YSLEER. CDR3 sequence: CASSQDLSMTAGGYTF. CDR3 nucleotide sequence: TGCGCCAGCAGCCAAGACTTAAGTATGACGGCGGGGGGCTACACCTTC.

The chain has TRBV30 and TRBJ2-1, with D possibly matching TRBD2 (5 bases). Trimming removed 6 bases from V and 5 bases from J, with 17 bases in between. This CDR3 comprises 14 residues. The germline CDR1 and CDR2 sequences are GTSNPN and SVGIG (reference sequence). CDR3 in DNA: TGTGCCTGTCGGAGGTGGCCCGTCAACAATGAGCAGTTCTTC. The encoded protein is CACRRWPVNNEQFF.

Written as DNA, the CDR3 is TGTGCCTTTTCTCCAGAGACCCAGTACTTC. Its protein product is CAFSPETQYF. This sequence joins TRBV30 and TRBJ2-5, with no clear D. V was cut by 7 bases and J by 4 bases, with 7 bases left in between. The V gene's germline CDR1 is GTSNPN and CDR2 SVGIG (reference sequence). The CDR3 loop spans 10 amino acids. Full variable domain (rest looked up from reference TRBV30 and TRBJ2-5): SQTIHQWPATLVQPVGSPLSLECTVEGTSNPNLYWYRQAAGRGLQLLFYSVGIGQISSEVPQNLSASRPQDRQFILSSKKLLLSDSGFYLCAFSPETQYFGPGTRLLVL.

This clone was picked up a small number of times. The chain combines TRBV6-5 with TRBJ2-7, with TRBD2 identical over 11 bases. There are 14 residues in the CDR3. Germline lookup yields CDR1 MNHEY and CDR2 SVGAGI. V shed 6 bases, J shed 3 bases, and the junction held 4 bases outside the gene matches. DNA for the CDR3: TGTGCCAGCAGCCCGGGGACTAGCGGCTACGAGCAGTACTTC. Encoded protein: CASSPGTSGYEQYF.

V is TRBV4-3 and J is TRBJ2-1; maybe TRBD2 (5 bases). CDR1 LGHNA and CDR2 YSLEER come from the germline V gene. The CDR3 loop spans 15 amino acids. V was shortened by 1 base and J by 3 bases, with 10 bases between the two germline ends. Here the CDR3 DNA reads TGCGCCAGCAGCCAAGGGGGAGCTCTCTACAATGAGCAGTTCTTC. As protein: CASSQGGALYNEQFF.

This chain joins TRBV11-3 and TRBJ2-5; D might be TRBD1 (6 bases). V shed 4 bases and J shed 9 bases, with 24 bases lying between them. There are 16 residues in the CDR3. CDR1 and CDR2 from the germline V gene are SGHNT and YENEEA. The CDR3 coding sequence is TGTGCCAGCAGCTCACGACAGGCCCCCCGCGAGGTCCCCCAGTACTTC. This encodes CASSSRQAPREVPQYF.

The genes are TRBV9 and TRBJ2-5; maybe TRBD1 (5 bases). The CDR3 is 16 residues long. From germline, CDR1 is SGDLS and CDR2 YYNGEE. V lost 2 bases and J lost 4, with 18 bases in between. The CDR3 sequence: CASSVRQGYWGETQYF. As DNA, the CDR3 is TGTGCCAGCAGCGTTAGGCAGGGCTATTGGGGAGAGACCCAGTACTTC.

This chain connects TRBV6-5 to TRBJ1-1; TRBD1 aligns across 7 bases. This CDR3 region has 15 residues. V lost 6 bases to trimming and J lost 1 base; unmatched junction nucleotides: 8. The germline V gene has CDR1 MNHEY and CDR2 SVGAGI. The CDR3 region is CASRWDSLTNTEAFF. The CDR3 DNA is TGTGCCAGCAGATGGGACAGCCTTACGAACACTGAAGCTTTCTTT.

The chain combines TRBV10-2 with TRBJ1-1, with D possibly being TRBD1 (5 bases). Germline V lookup: CDR1 WSHSY, CDR2 SAAADI. The CDR3 has 15 residues. Between the trimmed V and J ends, which lost 0 bases and 11 bases, there was a span of 19 bases. For the CDR3, the DNA is TGCGCCAGCAGTGAGTCGATACAGGAATTAACGCGGGCTTTCTTT. Its translation: CASSESIQELTRAFF.

The rearrangement links TRBV7-9 to TRBJ2-6, with D maybe TRBD2 (6 bases). Trimming cost V 5 bases and J 8 bases, with 19 bases left between them. The germline V gene has CDR1 SEHNR and CDR2 FQNEAQ (reference sequence). The CDR3 covers 16 residues. The CDR3 loop reads CASSQESGGKTNVLTF. The CDR3 DNA is TGTGCCAGCAGCCAAGAGTCTGGCGGGAAGACCAACGTCCTGACTTTC. Using reference TRBV7-9 and TRBJ2-6 for the parts outside the CDR3, the full variable domain is DTGVSQNPRHKITKRGQNVTFRCDPISEHNRLYWYRQTLGQGPEFLTYFQNEAQLEKSRLLSDRFSAERPKGSFSTLEIQRTEQGDSAMYLCASSQESGGKTNVLTFGAGSRLTVL.

The chain carries TRBV2 and TRBJ2-7; no reliable D call. CDR1 is SNHLY and CDR2 is FYNNEI in the germline V gene. This CDR3 has 15 amino acids. Trimming took 6 bases from V and 2 from J, leaving 17 bases between them. For the CDR3, the DNA is TGTGCCAGCAGCCACCTAGGTTATTCCACCTACGAGCAGTACTTC. Residues: CASSHLGYSTYEQYF.

The rearrangement links TRBV11-3 to TRBJ1-1; weak D call: TRBD1 (6 bases). The CDR3 runs to 14 residues. Per the germline V gene, CDR1 is SGHNT and CDR2 is YENEEA. Trimming left V 2 bases short and J 4 bases short, with 11 bases between. CDR3 DNA sequence: TGTGCCAGCAGCTTAAGGCAGGGGTTCACTGAAGCTTTCTTT. It codes for CASSLRQGFTEAFF.

The V gene is TRBV19, the J gene TRBJ1-3, with TRBD1 matching over 10 bases. Germline V gene lookup returns CDR1 LNHDA and CDR2 SQIVND (reference sequence). The V segment lost 5 bases and the J segment 3 bases; nucleotides outside the gene matches: 1. The CDR3 spans 14 residues. CDR3 amino acids: CASSDRGLGNTIYF. Here the CDR3 DNA reads TGTGCCAGTAGTGACAGGGGGCTTGGAAACACCATATATTTT.

This clone was seen only once. V is TRBV7-6 and J is TRBJ2-2; D is uncertain. V dropped 4 bases and J dropped 6 bases, with 6 bases sitting between them. The CDR3 is 12 residues long. The germline CDR1 and CDR2 sequences are SGHVS and FNYEAQ. The CDR3 region has the DNA TGTGCCAGCAGCTACAATTCCGGGGAGCTGTTTTTT. This sequence encodes CASSYNSGELFF.

The chain employs TRBV14 and TRBJ2-5; a weak D match, TRBD2 (6 bases). V was clipped by 4 bases and J by 5 bases, with 17 bases between them. The CDR3 is 15 amino acids. Germline assignment: CDR1 SGHDN and CDR2 FVKESK. In nucleotides, the CDR3 is TGTGCCAGCAGCCGGGGGACTTGGATGGTCGAGACCCAGTACTTC. Translated, it gives CASSRGTWMVETQYF.

The genes are TRBV6-6 and TRBJ1-6; TRBD1 might be the D (6 bases). The germline CDR1 and CDR2 sequences are MNHNY and SVGAGI (reference sequence). This CDR3 is 13 amino acids long. V lost 4 bases, J lost 13 bases, and 14 bases lay in between. CDR3 DNA sequence: TGTGCCAGCAGTTCTGACAGGCACCTCCCCCTCCACTTT. This translates into CASSSDRHLPLHF.